This T cell receptor (beta chain) appears in the sequencing data of a study of identical twins. From the 5' RACE reads, TCRdb called clonotypes with MiXCR, one entry per CDR3 protein. The sample records about 240,000 distinct CDR3 sequences, roughly 13% being singletons. Trimming stripped 4 bases from V and 6 bases from J, with 13 bases between. The CDR3 runs 14 residues. Germline CDR1 is SGHDT and CDR2 is YYEEEE. These same records also appear under a second study, on yellow fever vaccine responses in identical twins.

Sequencing input: memory (CD45RO+) T cells sorted from blood. The sequence derives from a woman aged 18-35 years in good health. V is TRBV5-6 and J is TRBJ2-2, with D possibly TRBD1 on 6 matching bases. The CDR3 nucleotides are TGTGCCAGCAGCGGGGGACATCTTGCCGGGGAGCTGTTTTTT. This codes for CASSGGHLAGELFF.